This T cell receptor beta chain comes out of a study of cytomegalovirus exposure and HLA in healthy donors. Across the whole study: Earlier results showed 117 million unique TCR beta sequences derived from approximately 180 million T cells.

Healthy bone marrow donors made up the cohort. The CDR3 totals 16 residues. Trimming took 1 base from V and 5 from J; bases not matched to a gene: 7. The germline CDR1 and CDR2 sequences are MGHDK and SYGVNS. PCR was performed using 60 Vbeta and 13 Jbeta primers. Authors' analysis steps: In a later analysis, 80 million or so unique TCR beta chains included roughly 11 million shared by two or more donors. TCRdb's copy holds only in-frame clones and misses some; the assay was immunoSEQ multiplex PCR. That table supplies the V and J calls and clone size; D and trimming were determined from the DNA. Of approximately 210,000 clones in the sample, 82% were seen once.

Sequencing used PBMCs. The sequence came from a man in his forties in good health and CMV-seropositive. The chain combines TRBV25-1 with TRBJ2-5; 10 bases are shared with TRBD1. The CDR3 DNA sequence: TGTGCCAGCAGTGAATGGGGGACAGGGGAGCGGGAGACCCAGTACTTC. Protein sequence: CASSEWGTGERETQYF.